Given below is one T cell receptor beta chain in context. Its specificity is unknown. There are 19 residues in the CDR3. V was pared by 0 bases and J by 1 base, with 21 bases between. Germline CDR1 MDHEN, CDR2 SYDVKM. CD4+ cells yielded CD45RA+ naive and CD45RA-negative memory subsets. The data originate from a study of shared clonotypes between healthy human individuals. Study-wide points: It was expected that sequencing depth would affect clonotype sharing among donors. Against clonotypes common to all four donors, non-shared ones had lower generation probabilities.

TCRdb keeps only in-frame clones here, not all; method: immunoSEQ multiplex PCR. This table has around 2.5 million clones, over 85% appearing once. Sequencing used naive CD4+ T cells from PBMCs. Sample subset: CD45RA+ positively selected. The source is a man aged 18 to 29 in good health. Some clones in this sample may be carry-over from other donors' samples. The chain joins TRBV28 to TRBJ1-1; possible D gene TRBD1, 5 bases. The CDR3 DNA follows: TGTGCCAGCAGTTTATGGTTCGGGGACCCCCCCAAGAGGAACACTGAAGCTTTCTTT. It translates to CASSLWFGDPPKRNTEAFF.